This is a list of T cell receptor beta chains from one sample in a study of T-cell reconstitution after alpha-beta-depleted transplantation in children. TCRdb re-derived calls from the PCR reads in MiXCR, one entry per CDR3 protein. The repertoire consists of about 610,000 distinct CDR3 sequences, with 10% to 13% occurring once and the leading ten covering roughly 4%. Specimen: PBMCs from the stem cell graft donor, collected from the stem cell graft. These receptors were collected from a human donor who donated a stem cell graft to a child with acute myeloid leukemia. Each CDR3 is given without its conserved first and last residue. Fields, in order: J gene, V gene, CDR3 protein.

J: TRBJ2-7; V: TRBV20-1; CDR3: SARERLPTSYEQY
J: TRBJ2-7; V: TRBV7-2; CDR3: ASSFRATESFIYEQY
J: TRBJ2-1; V: TRBV7-3; CDR3: ASSSPGTNNEQF
J: TRBJ2-3; V: TRBV6-2/TRBV6-3; CDR3: ASSYSNPAGDDADTQY
J: TRBJ2-7; V: TRBV18; CDR3: ASSPRRTSGREGYSYEQY
J: TRBJ1-5; V: TRBV28; CDR3: ASSLSPRGEQPQH
J: TRBJ1-1; V: TRBV20-1; CDR3: SASRPNTEAF
J: TRBJ2-6; V: TRBV20-1; CDR3: SARDGNSGANVLT
J: TRBJ2-2; V: TRBV3-1; CDR3: ASSHRGDTGELF
J: TRBJ2-3; V: TRBV20-1; CDR3: SARWTSGNPDTQY
J: TRBJ1-1; V: TRBV7-9; CDR3: ASSLVLKNTEAF
J: TRBJ2-1; V: TRBV28; CDR3: ASSLEGLNEQF
J: TRBJ2-1; V: TRBV3-1; CDR3: ASSPAVRGTSGYNEQF
J: TRBJ2-7; V: TRBV20-1; CDR3: SAPRVAGVEQY
J: TRBJ2-5; V: TRBV11-2; CDR3: ASSGLARETQY
J: TRBJ1-6; V: TRBV11-2; CDR3: ASSRGHSPLH
J: TRBJ2-6; V: TRBV3-1; CDR3: ASSPPTGGSSGANVLT
J: TRBJ2-5; V: TRBV24-1; CDR3: ATSDPTFAGETQY
J: TRBJ2-7; V: TRBV29-1; CDR3: SRNGQAPRG
J: TRBJ2-1; V: TRBV19; CDR3: ASSMRYSSYNEQF